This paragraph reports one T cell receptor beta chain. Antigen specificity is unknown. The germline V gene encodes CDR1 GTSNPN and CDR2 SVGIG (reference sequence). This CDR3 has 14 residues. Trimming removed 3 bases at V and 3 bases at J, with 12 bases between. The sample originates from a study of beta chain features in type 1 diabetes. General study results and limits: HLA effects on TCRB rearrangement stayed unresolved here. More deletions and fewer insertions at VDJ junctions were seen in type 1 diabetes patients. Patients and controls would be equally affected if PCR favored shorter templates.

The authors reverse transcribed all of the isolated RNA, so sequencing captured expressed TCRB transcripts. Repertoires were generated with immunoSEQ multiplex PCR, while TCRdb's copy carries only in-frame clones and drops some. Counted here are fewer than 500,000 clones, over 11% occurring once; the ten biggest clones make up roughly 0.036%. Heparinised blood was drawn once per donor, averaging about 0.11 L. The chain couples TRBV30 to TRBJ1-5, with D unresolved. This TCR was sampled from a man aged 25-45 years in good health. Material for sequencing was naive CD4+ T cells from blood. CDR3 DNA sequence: TGTGCCTGGAGGACGTCCGGATTCAATCAGCCCCAGCATTTT. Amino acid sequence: CAWRTSGFNQPQHF.